This T cell receptor (beta chain) was captured by sequencing in a study of control samples from healthy donors and cancer patients. Produced via immunoSEQ multiplex PCR; TCRdb's table is partial and in-frame only. The sample yields some 94,000 clones, 70% to 90% seen once. The source of this sequence is a woman in her forties or fifties with colorectal cancer. Sequencing was performed on PBMCs.

The CDR3 nucleotides read TGTGCCAGCAGCCTAGGCTATTCACCCCTCCACTTT. Translated, it gives CASSLGYSPLHF. This chain links TRBV3-1 (or the pseudogene TRBV3-2) with TRBJ1-6; no reliable D call. In germline, CDR1 is LGHDT, CDR2 YNNKEL (reference sequence). Trimming removed 4 bases from V and 8 bases from J, with 6 bases in between. The CDR3 has 12 amino acids.